This passage covers 22 T cell receptor beta chains from one sample sequenced in a study of T cells after yellow fever vaccination. TCRdb used MiXCR to reprocess the 5' RACE reads, holding one entry per CDR3 protein. Counted here are about 340,000 distinct CDR3 sequences, under 5% occurring once; the ten biggest clones make up approximately 24%. The sample consisted of PBMCs, taken 5 days after the yellow fever booster vaccination. The receptors come from a man in his late teens or twenties who received the YFV17D yellow fever vaccine.

The sample holds many counts of this clonotype. The chain has TRBV5-6 and TRBJ1-1, with D hard to call. Trimming cost V 0 bases and J 0 bases, with 6 bases left between them. Germline assignment: CDR1 SGHDT and CDR2 YYEEEE. The CDR3 runs to 14 residues. This chain's CDR3 is CASSLVAVNTEAFF. For the CDR3, the DNA is TGTGCCAGCAGCTTGGTAGCGGTGAACACTGAAGCTTTCTTT.

This clonotype was seen more than once but under ten times. This chain connects TRBV5-5 to TRBJ2-7; D unresolved. Germline values: CDR1 SGHKS, CDR2 YYEKEE (reference sequence). The CDR3 is made up of 12 amino acids. Trimming removed 7 bases from V and 2 bases from J, with 10 bases in between. CDR3 protein: CASQRSTYEQYF. DNA for the CDR3: TGTGCCAGCCAAAGGTCGACCTACGAGCAGTACTTC. Using reference TRBV5-5 and TRBJ2-7 for the parts outside the CDR3, the full variable domain is DAGVTQSPTHLIKTRGQQVTLRCSPISGHKSVSWYQQVLGQGPQFIFQYYEKEERGRGNFPDRFSARQFPNYSSELNVNALLLGDSALYLCASQRSTYEQYFGPGTRLTVT.

Ten or more counts support this clonotype. The genes are TRBV7-9 and TRBJ2-1; D is possibly TRBD1 (6 bases). V dropped 7 bases and J dropped 5 bases, with 9 bases sitting between them. This CDR3 is built from 12 residues. Per germline, CDR1 SEHNR and CDR2 FQNEAQ (reference sequence). The CDR3 loop is CASTWDNNEQFF. The CDR3 DNA follows: TGTGCCAGCACCTGGGACAACAATGAGCAGTTCTTC.

This clonotype was observed a handful of times. The genes are TRBV27 and TRBJ2-4, with 11 bases that match TRBD1. This CDR3 is built from 14 residues. CDR1 and CDR2 (germline): MNHEY, SMNVEV (reference sequence). V lost 6 bases, J lost 8 bases, and 6 bases stayed unmatched. CDR3 sequence (DNA): TGTGCCAGCAGAAAGGACAGGGGGCATCACATTCAGTACTTC. Residues: CASRKDRGHHIQYF.

In its sample, this clonotype was seen many times. This rearrangement joins TRBV12-3 or TRBV12-4 to TRBJ1-3; 7 nucleotides line up with TRBD1. The CDR3 is 14 residues long. V lost 5 bases, J lost 0 bases, and 1 base stayed unmatched. CDR3 region: CASSQGVSGNTIYF. The CDR3 DNA reads TGTGCCAGCAGTCAGGGGGTCTCTGGAAACACCATATATTTT.

This chain joins TRBV11-2 and TRBJ1-2, with a weak D call TRBD1 (5 bases). The CDR3 sequence is 14 residues long. V lost 7 bases and J lost 5, with 17 bases in between. Germline loops: CDR1 SGHAT, CDR2 FQNNGV. As DNA, the CDR3 is TGTGCCAGCACGGCGAGCGGGACGGTATATGGCTACACCTTC. Protein: CASTASGTVYGYTF.

This clonotype was seen ten or more times. The chain has TRBV7-6 and TRBJ1-1; 11 bases are shared with TRBD1. This CDR3 has 16 amino acids. Germline lookup yields CDR1 SGHVS and CDR2 FNYEAQ. With 1 base clipped from V and 5 bases from J, the junction kept 6 bases outside the gene matches. The CDR3, as DNA: TGTGCCAGCAGCTTAGGGTCCGGGACAGGGGGAACTGAAGCTTTCTTT. The encoded protein is CASSLGSGTGGTEAFF.

J is TRBJ1-5 and V is TRBV4-1; 9 bases match TRBD1. Germline lookup yields CDR1 MGHRA and CDR2 YSYEKL. After removal of 2 bases from V and 2 bases from J, the junction contained 13 bases not matched to a gene. There are 19 residues in the CDR3. The DNA for the CDR3 is TGCGCCAGCAGCCAATATATACAGGGGGCGGGACACGGCAATCAGCCCCAGCATTTT. It yields the protein CASSQYIQGAGHGNQPQHF.

CDR3 sequence: CARGATEANYGYTF. DNA of the CDR3: TGTGCCAGGGGGGCGACAGAAGCTAACTATGGCTACACCTTC. The chain combines TRBV5-3 with TRBJ1-2; D is possibly TRBD1 (6 bases). TRBV5-3 is an ORF for which the function is uncertain. Trimming pared 8 bases from V and 0 bases from J, leaving 14 bases between. The CDR3 length is 14 residues.

This clonotype was seen a few times. The gene calls are TRBV7-3 and TRBJ2-6; a possible D gene is TRBD1 (5 bases). The CDR3 has 17 amino acids. The ends were cut back, 5 bases at V and 0 bases at J, with 14 bases in the middle. CDR1 and CDR2 from the germline V gene are SGHTA and FQGTGA. Written as DNA, the CDR3 is TGTGCCAGCAGCCCTCGACAGATAAGCTCTGGGGCCAACGTCCTGACTTTC. Translation: CASSPRQISSGANVLTF.

The table lists this clonotype with a few counts. The chain recombines TRBV18 with TRBJ1-2; D not certain. Germline-derived CDR1 and CDR2 are KGHSH and LQKENI. This CDR3 has 12 residues. Trimming removed 0 bases at V and 12 bases at J, with 11 bases between. The CDR3 is CASSPPDGVDTF. CDR3 in DNA: TGTGCCAGCTCACCACCGGACGGGGTCGACACCTTC.

This clonotype has a handful of counts. The chain uses TRBV10-3 and TRBJ1-2; a possible D gene is TRBD1 (6 bases). This CDR3 spans 14 amino acids. Between the trimmed V and J ends, which lost 6 bases and 4 bases, there was a span of 15 bases. Per germline, CDR1 ENHRY and CDR2 SYGVKD. CDR3 nucleotides: TGTGCCATCAGCGAGGGGGGAGGGCCCTATGGCTACACCTTC. Its protein product is CAISEGGGPYGYTF.

This clonotype showed up just a few times. V gene TRBV6-6 combines with J gene TRBJ2-7; perhaps TRBD1 as D (5 bases). Deletions cut 6 bases from V and 5 bases from J, with 11 bases between. The CDR3 contains 12 residues. Germline loops: CDR1 MNHNY, CDR2 SVGAGI (reference sequence). DNA for the CDR3: TGTGCCAGCAGAGGATCAGGGAACGAGCAGTACTTC. Translating it yields CASRGSGNEQYF.

This clonotype was counted a few times. This chain joins TRBV7-9 and TRBJ2-1, with TRBD2 identical over 10 bases. The CDR3 runs 15 residues. Germline trimming cut 5 bases from V and 4 bases from J; bases unmatched to any gene: 5. Germline V gene data show CDR1 as SEHNR and CDR2 as FQNEAQ (reference sequence). CDR3 in DNA: TGTGCCAGCAGCCGTAGCGGGGGGCCTTACAATGAGCAGTTCTTC. Its protein product is CASSRSGGPYNEQFF.

This clonotype was recorded a few times. The rearrangement links TRBV4-1 to TRBJ2-1; weak D call: TRBD2 (6 bases). The V end lost 7 bases, the J end lost 8 bases, and 27 bases lay between the germline ends. The length of the CDR3 is 17 residues. Germline values: CDR1 MGHRA, CDR2 YSYEKL. CDR3 DNA: TGCGCCAGCACCAGGAAAACTCCTAGCGATACTGGAGATGAGCAGTTCTTC. Protein sequence: CASTRKTPSDTGDEQFF.

This clonotype was recorded many times. The chain carries TRBV6-6 and TRBJ2-7, with 9 bases identical to TRBD2. Germline assignment: CDR1 MNHNY and CDR2 SVGAGI (reference sequence). This CDR3 has 16 residues. V dropped 4 bases and J dropped 1; count of bases not matched to a gene: 8. The CDR3 here is CASSSPGSGGSYEQYV. The DNA for the CDR3 is TGTGCCAGCAGTTCCCCGGGGAGCGGGGGGTCCTACGAGCAGTACGTC.

This clonotype appeared a few times. The chain recombines TRBV10-3 with TRBJ1-2, with 8 bases aligning to TRBD1. Germline CDR1 ENHRY, CDR2 SYGVKD. Trimming took 10 bases from V and 2 from J; bases not matched to a gene: 9. The CDR3 runs 14 residues. The CDR3 sequence is CATRGQGRNYGYTF. For the CDR3, the DNA is TGTGCCACCCGCGGACAGGGTAGAAACTATGGCTACACCTTC.

This clonotype came up many times. This chain joins TRBV7-2 and TRBJ1-1, with no clear D. Per the germline V gene, CDR1 is SGHTA and CDR2 is FQGNSA. Trimming took off 4 bases at V and 6 bases at J, with 6 bases between the two ends. This CDR3 comprises 11 residues. DNA for the CDR3: TGTGCCAGCAGCTCCGCTCCTGAAGCTTTCTTT. This sequence encodes CASSSAPEAFF.

This rearrangement joins TRBV18 to TRBJ1-6; D call uncertain. Germline lookup yields CDR1 KGHSH and CDR2 LQKENI. V was trimmed by 3 bases and J by 0 bases, leaving 9 bases between them. The CDR3 spans 16 residues. In nucleotides, the CDR3 is TGTGCCAGCTCACCTTCCGCACCCTCCTATAATTCACCCCTCCACTTT. Protein product: CASSPSAPSYNSPLHF. Complete variable domain (other parts from reference TRBV18 and TRBJ1-6): NAGVMQNPRHLVRRRGQEARLRCSPMKGHSHVYWYRQLPEEGLKFMVYLQKENIIDESGMPKERFSAEFPKEGPSILRIQQVVRGDSAAYFCASSPSAPSYNSPLHFGNGTRLTVT.

This clonotype showed up just a few times. The chain couples TRBV24-1 to TRBJ2-1, with 9 bases aligning to TRBD2. This CDR3 region has 14 residues. Germline assignment: CDR1 KGHDR and CDR2 SFDVKD. Trimming took 2 bases from V and 8 from J; bases not matched to a gene: 3. CDR3 sequence: CATSDSSGADEQFF. The DNA of the CDR3 is TGTGCCACCAGTGATTCTAGCGGGGCTGATGAGCAGTTCTTC.

This clonotype has at least ten counts. V and J are TRBV6-2 or TRBV6-3 and TRBJ2-7; D remains unclear. V was pared by 1 base and J by 3 bases, with 7 bases between. The germline V gene encodes CDR1 MNHEY and CDR2 SVGEGT. CDR3 length: 13 residues. The CDR3 sequence is CASSYLHGYEQYV. As DNA, the CDR3 is TGTGCCAGCAGTTACTTGCACGGCTACGAGCAGTACGTC.

J is TRBJ1-1 and V is TRBV6-5; D is perhaps TRBD1 (6 bases). This CDR3 has 11 amino acids. Germline V gene data show CDR1 as MNHEY and CDR2 as SVGAGI. With 5 bases removed from V and 10 bases from J, the gap between germline ends came to 11 bases. The DNA for the CDR3 is TGTGCCAGCAGTACGGGACAAGGAGCTTTCTTT. Amino acid sequence: CASSTGQGAFF.